The present entry profiles one T cell receptor (beta chain) with its context. What it recognizes is unknown. Amplification of TCR beta used genomic DNA extracted from peripheral blood. A mixed TRB-A/B primer pool amplified rearranged TRB by multiplex touch-down PCR. TCRdb analysed the multiplex PCR reads with MiXCR anew, one entry per CDR3 protein. The sample lists a few thousand distinct CDR3 sequences, just under 60% seen once, with 60% to 70% in the top ten. The sample is drawn from a study of T cell repertoires in aging, cancer and after chemotherapy. Study results and caveats: Compared with age-matched healthy donors, untreated hematological or solid cancer patients showed higher blood TCR clonality.

CDR3 length: 16 residues. V dropped 5 bases and J dropped 3 bases, with 20 bases sitting between them. The germline V gene has CDR1 SGHTA and CDR2 FQGNSA. This receptor was obtained from a human donor with a blood cancer. The chain has TRBV7-2 and TRBJ2-7; maybe TRBD2 (6 bases). The sequencing sample was made of blood. CDR3 protein: CASSLWGGAGNYEQYF. CDR3 nucleotide sequence: TGTGCCAGCAGCCTCTGGGGCGGGGCAGGTAACTACGAGCAGTACTTC.